This T cell receptor beta chain stems from a study of response to subunit inactivated influenza vaccine. Study-level points and caveats: Each seasonal influenza vaccination recruits few new T cells, the authors suggested.

Per the germline V gene, CDR1 is KGHSH and CDR2 is LQKENI. The V gene lost 0 bases and the J gene lost 4 bases, with 12 bases spanning the gap. The CDR3 consists of 15 residues. TCRdb passed the RT-PCR reads through MiXCR, listing each CDR3 protein once. The sample carries approximately 520,000 distinct CDR3 sequences, roughly 27% recorded once. A remark on this clonotype: Its antigen is currently unknown.

The TCR sequence derives from a man in his fifties who received an inactivated influenza vaccine. Specimen: CD4+ T cells sorted from PBMCs, collected more than 4 days after vaccination. This chain joins TRBV18 and TRBJ2-5; possibly TRBD1 for D (5 bases). The CDR3 DNA is TGTGCCAGCTCACCACCCCCAGGGTGGGGAGAGACCCAGTACTTC. This codes for CASSPPPGWGETQYF.